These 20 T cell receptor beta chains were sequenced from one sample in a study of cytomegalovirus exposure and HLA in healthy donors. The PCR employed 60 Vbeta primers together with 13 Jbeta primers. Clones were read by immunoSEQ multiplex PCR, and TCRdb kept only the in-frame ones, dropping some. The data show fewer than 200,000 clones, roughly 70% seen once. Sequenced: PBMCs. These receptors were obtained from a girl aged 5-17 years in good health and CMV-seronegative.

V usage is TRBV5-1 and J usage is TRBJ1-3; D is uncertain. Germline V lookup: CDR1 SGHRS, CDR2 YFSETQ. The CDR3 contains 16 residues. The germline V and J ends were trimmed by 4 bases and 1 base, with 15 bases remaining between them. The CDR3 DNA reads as TGCGCCAGCAGCCTTTACACGCAGAGGTCTGGAAACACCATATATTTT. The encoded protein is CASSLYTQRSGNTIYF.

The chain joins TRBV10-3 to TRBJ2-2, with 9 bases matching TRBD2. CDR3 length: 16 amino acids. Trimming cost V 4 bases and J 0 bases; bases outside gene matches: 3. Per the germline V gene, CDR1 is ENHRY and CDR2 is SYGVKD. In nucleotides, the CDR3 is TGTGCCATCAGTGGTCTAGCGGGGTCGAACACCGGGGAGCTGTTTTTT. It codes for CAISGLAGSNTGELFF.

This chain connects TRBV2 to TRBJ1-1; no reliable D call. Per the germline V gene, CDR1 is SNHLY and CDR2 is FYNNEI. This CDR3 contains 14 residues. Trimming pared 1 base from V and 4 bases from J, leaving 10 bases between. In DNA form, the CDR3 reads TGTGCCAGCAGTGAAGAGCACGAGTTCACTGAAGCTTTCTTT. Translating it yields CASSEEHEFTEAFF.

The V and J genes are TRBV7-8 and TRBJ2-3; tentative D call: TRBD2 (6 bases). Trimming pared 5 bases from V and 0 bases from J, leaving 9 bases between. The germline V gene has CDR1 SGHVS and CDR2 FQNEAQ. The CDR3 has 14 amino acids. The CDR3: CASSLGTSTDTQYF. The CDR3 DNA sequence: TGTGCCAGCAGCCTCGGGACTAGCACAGATACGCAGTATTTT.

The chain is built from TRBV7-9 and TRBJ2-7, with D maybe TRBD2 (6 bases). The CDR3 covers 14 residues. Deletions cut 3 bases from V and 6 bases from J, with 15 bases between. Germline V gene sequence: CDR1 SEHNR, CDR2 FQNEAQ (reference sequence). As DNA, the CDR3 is TGTGCCAGCAGCTTGGACAAGGGGACTTTCGAGCAGTACTTC. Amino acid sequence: CASSLDKGTFEQYF.

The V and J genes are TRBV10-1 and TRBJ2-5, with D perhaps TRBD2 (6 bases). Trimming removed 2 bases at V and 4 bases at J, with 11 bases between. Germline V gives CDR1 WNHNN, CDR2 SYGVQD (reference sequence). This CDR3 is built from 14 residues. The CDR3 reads CASSEATRGETQYF. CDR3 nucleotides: TGCGCCAGCAGTGAGGCCACGCGGGGAGAGACCCAGTACTTC.

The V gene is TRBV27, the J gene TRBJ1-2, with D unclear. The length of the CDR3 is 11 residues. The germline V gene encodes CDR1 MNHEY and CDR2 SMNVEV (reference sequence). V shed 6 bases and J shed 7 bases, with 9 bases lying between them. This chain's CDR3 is CASRNTIGYTF. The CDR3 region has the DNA TGTGCCAGCAGGAATACAATTGGCTACACCTTC.

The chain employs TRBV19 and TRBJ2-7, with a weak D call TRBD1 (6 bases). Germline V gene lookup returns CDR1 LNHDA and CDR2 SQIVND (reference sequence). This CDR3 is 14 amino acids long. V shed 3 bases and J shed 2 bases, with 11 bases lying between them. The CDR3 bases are TGTGCCAGTAGTATCAGGGGTGCAACCTACGAGCAGTACTTC. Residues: CASSIRGATYEQYF. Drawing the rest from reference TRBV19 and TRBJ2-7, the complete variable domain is DGGITQSPKYLFRKEGQNVTLSCEQNLNHDAMYWYRQDPGQGLRLIYYSQIVNDFQKGDIAEGYSVSREKKESFPLTVTSAQKNPTAFYLCASSIRGATYEQYFGPGTRLTVT.

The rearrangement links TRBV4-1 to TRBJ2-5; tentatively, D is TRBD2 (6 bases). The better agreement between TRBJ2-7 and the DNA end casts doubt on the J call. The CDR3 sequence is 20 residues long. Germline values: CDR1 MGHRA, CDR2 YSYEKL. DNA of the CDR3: TGCGCCAGCAGCCCTGCGGGGACTCACCTCGTAATACCGACGACTTACGAGCAGTACTTC. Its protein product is CASSPAGTHLVIPTTYEQYF.

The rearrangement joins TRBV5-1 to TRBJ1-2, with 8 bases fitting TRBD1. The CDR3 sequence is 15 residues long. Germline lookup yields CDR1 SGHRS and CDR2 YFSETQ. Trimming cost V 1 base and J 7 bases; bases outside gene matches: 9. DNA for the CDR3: TGCGCCAGCAGCTTGTCCGCCCGCAGGGGGCTTGGCTACACCTTC. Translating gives CASSLSARRGLGYTF.

CDR3 sequence reads: CAISESRRGGYEQYF. CDR3 DNA sequence: TGTGCCATCAGTGAGTCGCGGAGGGGAGGTTACGAGCAGTACTTC. The V and J genes are TRBV10-3 and TRBJ2-7, with D tentatively TRBD2 (6 bases). Germline CDR1 and CDR2: ENHRY and SYGVKD. The CDR3 has 15 residues. The germline V and J ends were trimmed by 0 bases and 4 bases, with 13 bases remaining between them.

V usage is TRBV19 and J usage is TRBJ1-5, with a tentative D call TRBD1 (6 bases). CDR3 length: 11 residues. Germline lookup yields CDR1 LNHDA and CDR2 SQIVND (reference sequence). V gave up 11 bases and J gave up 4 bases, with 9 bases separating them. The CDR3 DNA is TGTGCCGGGGGGGCGAATCAGCCCCAGCATTTT. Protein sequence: CAGGANQPQHF.

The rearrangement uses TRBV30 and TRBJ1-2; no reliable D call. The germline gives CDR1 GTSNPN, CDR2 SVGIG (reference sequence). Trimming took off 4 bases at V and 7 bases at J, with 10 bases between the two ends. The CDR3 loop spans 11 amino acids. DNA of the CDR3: TGTGCCTGGACAACAGCCTTTGGCTACACCTTC. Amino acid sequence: CAWTTAFGYTF.

As DNA, the CDR3 is TGTGCCAGTAGTATAAACAGGGAAGAGCCCCAGCATTTT. Translation gives CASSINREEPQHF. The chain carries TRBV19 and TRBJ1-5; D perhaps matches TRBD1 (6 bases). CDR1 is LNHDA, CDR2 SQIVND, per germline (reference sequence). The V gene lost 2 bases and the J gene lost 8 bases, with 10 bases spanning the gap. The CDR3 runs 13 residues.

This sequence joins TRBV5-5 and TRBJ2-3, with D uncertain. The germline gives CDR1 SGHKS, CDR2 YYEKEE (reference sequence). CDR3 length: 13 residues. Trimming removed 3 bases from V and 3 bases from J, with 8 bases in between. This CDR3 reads CASSYQATDTQYF. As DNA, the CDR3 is TGTGCCAGCAGCTACCAGGCGACAGATACGCAGTATTTT. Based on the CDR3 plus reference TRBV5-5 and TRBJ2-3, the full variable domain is DAGVTQSPTHLIKTRGQQVTLRCSPISGHKSVSWYQQVLGQGPQFIFQYYEKEERGRGNFPDRFSARQFPNYSSELNVNALLLGDSALYLCASSYQATDTQYFGPGTRLTVL.

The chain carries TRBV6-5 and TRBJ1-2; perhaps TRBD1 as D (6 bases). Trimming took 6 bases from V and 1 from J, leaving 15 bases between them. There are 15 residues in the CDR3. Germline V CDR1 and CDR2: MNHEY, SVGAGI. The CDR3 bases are TGTGCCAGCAGGACACCTAGACAGGTTAACTATGGCTACACCTTC. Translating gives CASRTPRQVNYGYTF.

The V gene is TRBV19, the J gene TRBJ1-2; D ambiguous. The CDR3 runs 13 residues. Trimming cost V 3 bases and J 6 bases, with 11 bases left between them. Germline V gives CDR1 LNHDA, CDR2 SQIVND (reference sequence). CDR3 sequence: CASSMSLVDGYTF. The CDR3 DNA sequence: TGTGCCAGTAGTATGAGTTTGGTCGATGGCTACACCTTC.

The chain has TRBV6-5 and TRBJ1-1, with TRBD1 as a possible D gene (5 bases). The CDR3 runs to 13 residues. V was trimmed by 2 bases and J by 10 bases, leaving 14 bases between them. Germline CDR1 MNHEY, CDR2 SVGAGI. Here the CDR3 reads CASSYGSSGGAFF. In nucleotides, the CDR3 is TGTGCCAGCAGTTACGGCTCTTCCGGGGGAGCTTTCTTT.

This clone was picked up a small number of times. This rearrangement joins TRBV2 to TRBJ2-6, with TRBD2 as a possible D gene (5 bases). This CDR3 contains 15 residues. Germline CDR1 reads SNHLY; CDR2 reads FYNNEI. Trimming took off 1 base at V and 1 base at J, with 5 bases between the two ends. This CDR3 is CASSEGESGANVLTF. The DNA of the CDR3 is TGTGCCAGCAGTGAAGGGGAGTCTGGGGCCAACGTCCTGACTTTC.

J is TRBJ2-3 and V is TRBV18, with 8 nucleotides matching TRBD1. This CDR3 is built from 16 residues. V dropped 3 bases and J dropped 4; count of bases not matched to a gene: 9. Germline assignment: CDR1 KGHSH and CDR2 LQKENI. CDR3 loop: CASSPFPPGGADTQYF. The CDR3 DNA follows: TGTGCCAGCTCACCGTTCCCCCCAGGGGGCGCAGATACGCAGTATTTT.